The clone carrying this T cell receptor beta chain was detected only a few times. Its target is unknown. The sample comes from a study of blood T cells in healthy people across ages. Trimming at V came to 6 bases and at J to 6 bases, leaving 13 bases not matched to a gene. This CDR3 comprises 16 residues. The V gene's germline CDR1 is LGHNT and CDR2 FRNRAP. Then a second PCR, running roughly 7 to 12 cycles, was carried out with a sample-barcoded 5' primer and a J-beta primer mix. Each TCR beta cDNA got a 12-nucleotide random molecular identifier. TCRdb analysed the 5' RACE reads with MiXCR anew, one entry per CDR3 protein. This sample has around 1,000,000 distinct CDR3 sequences, with 25% found just once. Points from the study as a whole: Comparison with aged donors showed that long-lived donors had more naive CD4+ cells and higher diversity.

These data were also filed under a second study, of T cells of mothers and their children. That paper adds: Thymic selection molds TCR recombination products alike in related and unrelated pairs. Persistent microchimeric T cell clones were sought, and none were detected.

The sample was blood. The source of this sequence is a girl aged 2 to 10 in good health. The genes are TRBV12-5 and TRBJ2-3; 9 nucleotides agree with TRBD1. CDR3 nucleotide sequence: TGTGCTAGTGGGAAACTGACAGGGGGAGGGGGCGATACGCAGTATTTT. This sequence encodes CASGKLTGGGGDTQYF.